These T cell receptor beta chains were read from a single sample in a study of blood T cells in healthy people across ages. TCRdb reanalysed the 5' RACE reads using MiXCR and keeps one entry per CDR3 protein. The sample shows 600,000 or so distinct CDR3 sequences, roughly 20% of them seen only once. The sample consisted of blood. The origin of the receptors is a man aged 70-80 years in good health. CDR3s include the opening cysteine and the closing phenylalanine or tryptophan. The D gene is left open where the match is weak. A clone size is listed for some rows: how often the clone was seen (once, few, many), or a class if it is expanded.

CDR3aa	CDR3nt	d_gene	abundance	v_gene	j_gene
CASSQEAGRGGGYTF	TGTGCCAGCAGCCAGGAAGCGGGCAGGGGAGGTGGCTACACCTTC	-	-	TRBV2	TRBJ1-2
CASSYSRGANEQFF	TGTGCCAGCAGTTACTCAAGGGGGGCGAATGAGCAGTTCTTC	-	-	TRBV6-5	TRBJ2-1
CASDTGSEDAQYF	TGTGCCTCTGACACAGGGAGTGAAGATGCGCAGTATTTT	-	few	TRBV10-3	TRBJ2-3
CASSLMTSGSYEQYF	TGTGCCAGCAGTCTTATGACTAGCGGGAGCTACGAGCAGTACTTC	TRBD2	once	TRBV6-5	TRBJ2-7
CSATPGRDSTLHF	TGCAGTGCTACTCCGGGACGAGATTCCACCCTCCACTTT	-	many	TRBV20-1	TRBJ1-6
CSAAGRRSYEQYF	TGCAGTGCCGCTGGACGGCGCTCCTACGAGCAGTACTTC	-	-	TRBV20-1	TRBJ2-7
CASSPLRGEKLFF	TGTGCCAGCAGCCCTCTTCGTGGTGAAAAACTGTTTTTT	-	-	TRBV16	TRBJ1-4
CASSSQRAGQETQYF	TGTGCCAGCAGCTCACAGAGGGCGGGGCAAGAGACCCAGTACTTC	-	few	TRBV7-9	TRBJ2-5
CASSPAPSYEQYF	TGTGCCAGCAGTCCGGCCCCATCCTACGAGCAGTACTTC	-	few	TRBV5-4	TRBJ2-7
CASTTPRAYYEQYF	TGTGCCAGCACCACACCCAGGGCGTACTACGAGCAGTACTTC	-	-	TRBV28	TRBJ2-7
CASSLGWETSRETQYF	TGTGCCAGCAGCTTGGGATGGGAGACTAGCAGGGAGACCCAGTACTTC	TRBD2	-	TRBV7-2	TRBJ2-5
CASSLLTPSSYEQYF	TGTGCCAGCAGTTTATTGACACCGAGCTCCTACGAGCAGTACTTC	-	-	TRBV28	TRBJ2-7
CSVATVDEQFF	TGCAGCGTGGCGACAGTAGACGAGCAGTTCTTC	-	few	TRBV29-1	TRBJ2-1
CSASGGFDTQYF	TGCAGTGCTAGCGGGGGTTTTGATACGCAGTATTTT	-	-	TRBV20-1	TRBJ2-3
CANSLASSGRTGELFF	TGCGCCAACAGCTTGGCATCTAGCGGGAGAACCGGGGAGCTGTTTTTT	TRBD2	-	TRBV5-1	TRBJ2-2
CASSGLAGGHEQFF	TGTGCCAGCAGTGGACTAGCGGGGGGGCACGAGCAGTTCTTC	TRBD2	-	TRBV9	TRBJ2-1
CASSPDESYEQYF	TGTGCCAGCAGCCCGGATGAATCCTACGAGCAGTACTTC	-	few	TRBV27	TRBJ2-7
CATSRDLVGGLTDTQYF	TGTGCCACCAGCAGAGATTTGGTGGGAGGCCTCACAGATACGCAGTATTTT	-	few	TRBV15	TRBJ2-3
CASSLKTGTNTEAFF	TGTGCCAGCAGCCTGAAGACAGGGACTAACACTGAAGCTTTCTTT	TRBD1	-	TRBV7-2	TRBJ1-1
CASSLKGSYEQYF	TGTGCCAGCAGCCTTAAGGGCTCCTACGAGCAGTACTTC	-	many	TRBV3-1	TRBJ2-7
CASSLNYRGAYEQYF	TGTGCCAGCAGCCTCAATTACAGGGGGGCCTACGAGCAGTACTTC	TRBD1	-	TRBV4-2	TRBJ2-7
CASRSTGDYEQYF	TGTGCCAGCAGATCTACAGGGGACTACGAGCAGTACTTC	TRBD1	few	TRBV12-3/TRBV12-4	TRBJ2-7
CATRESLNTEAFF	TGTGCCACAAGAGAGTCTTTGAACACTGAAGCTTTCTTT	-	-	TRBV28	TRBJ1-1
CATSSPRIRDSSYEQYF	TGTGCCACCAGCAGCCCCCGAATCCGGGACAGCTCCTACGAGCAGTACTTC	TRBD1	-	TRBV15	TRBJ2-7
CASSVGTADYGYTF	TGCGCCAGCAGCGTCGGGACAGCCGACTATGGCTACACCTTC	TRBD1	few	TRBV5-1	TRBJ1-2
CSVEEAGVPYEQYF	TGCAGCGTTGAAGAGGCGGGGGTTCCCTACGAGCAGTACTTC	TRBD2	few	TRBV29-1	TRBJ2-7
CASSKQLQGPSDNEQFF	TGCGCCAGCAGCAAACAGCTACAGGGGCCTTCTGACAATGAGCAGTTCTTC	TRBD1	-	TRBV4-1	TRBJ2-1
CASSYSYGSGYEQYF	TGTGCCAGCAGTTACTCGTACGGGAGTGGCTACGAGCAGTACTTC	-	few	TRBV6-5	TRBJ2-7
CSRPQGAHGYTF	TGCAGTCGCCCACAGGGGGCGCACGGCTACACCTTC	TRBD1	few	TRBV20-1	TRBJ1-2
CASSQGPAASSYNEQFF	TGTGCCAGCAGCCAAGGTCCAGCGGCTAGCTCCTACAATGAGCAGTTCTTC	-	few	TRBV3-1	TRBJ2-1
CASRDTGGETQYF	TGCGCCAGCAGAGATACAGGGGGGGAGACCCAGTACTTC	TRBD1	-	TRBV5-1	TRBJ2-5
CSARDWTGGANTQYF	TGCAGTGCTAGAGATTGGACAGGGGGCGCAAATACGCAGTATTTT	TRBD1	-	TRBV20-1	TRBJ2-3
CAISEIGTASVQFF	TGTGCCATCAGTGAGATTGGGACAGCGAGTGTGCAGTTCTTC	TRBD1	few	TRBV10-3	TRBJ2-1
CSAKSSPRNEQFF	TGCAGTGCTAAGTCTAGTCCGCGAAATGAGCAGTTCTTC	-	-	TRBV20-1	TRBJ2-1
CASRQTGGAYNSPLHF	TGTGCCAGCAGACAGACAGGGGGCGCCTATAATTCACCCCTCCACTTT	TRBD1	many	TRBV12-3/TRBV12-4	TRBJ1-6
CASTLGGGRVTEAFF	TGTGCCAGCACCCTAGGGGGGGGCCGGGTCACTGAAGCTTTCTTT	-	-	TRBV11-2	TRBJ1-1
CASNIAGVEQFF	TGTGCCAGCAACATAGCGGGCGTTGAGCAGTTCTTC	TRBD2	few	TRBV7-2	TRBJ2-1
CSVRLGGGTNEQFF	TGCAGCGTCCGTCTAGGGGGAGGAACGAATGAGCAGTTCTTC	-	-	TRBV29-1	TRBJ2-1
CSAGQDFAIYF	TGCAGTGCAGGACAGGACTTCGCCATATATTTT	TRBD1	-	TRBV20-1	TRBJ1-3
CASSPGTSGSFYNEQFF	TGCGCCAGCAGCCCCGGGACTAGCGGGAGTTTCTACAATGAGCAGTTCTTC	TRBD2	many	TRBV5-1	TRBJ2-1
CSASRQGHEKLFF	TGCAGTGCTAGTCGCCAGGGACACGAAAAACTGTTTTTT	-	-	TRBV20-1	TRBJ1-4
CASSRTEQYF	TGTGCCAGCAGCCGCACCGAGCAGTACTTC	-	-	TRBV28	TRBJ2-7
CSARDSASGRAQETQYF	TGCAGTGCTAGAGATTCCGCTAGCGGGAGGGCTCAAGAGACCCAGTACTTC	TRBD2	-	TRBV20-1	TRBJ2-5
CASSLEASGRAHEQYF	TGCGCCAGCAGCTTGGAGGCTAGCGGGAGGGCTCACGAGCAGTACTTC	TRBD2	-	TRBV5-1	TRBJ2-7
CASSQDRGAFF	TGTGCCAGCAGCCAAGACAGGGGAGCTTTCTTT	TRBD1	few	TRBV7-9	TRBJ1-1
CASSQDGTRGVYNEQFF	TGCGCCAGCAGCCAAGATGGGACTAGAGGCGTGTACAATGAGCAGTTCTTC	TRBD2	-	TRBV4-1	TRBJ2-1
CASSLKSGVLNSPLHF	TGTGCCAGCAGCTTAAAGTCAGGGGTTTTGAATTCACCCCTCCACTTT	-	few	TRBV7-9	TRBJ1-6
CAWSAPGGLTEKLFF	TGTGCCTGGAGTGCCCCCGGGGGGCTTACGGAAAAACTGTTTTTT	-	once	TRBV30	TRBJ1-4
CASSFGGAGSYNEQFF	TGTGCCAGCTCATTTGGGGGAGCGGGATCCTACAATGAGCAGTTCTTC	TRBD2	-	TRBV2	TRBJ2-1
CSARDSGLAVFF	TGCAGTGCTAGAGATTCGGGACTAGCGGTTTTCTTC	TRBD2	-	TRBV20-1	TRBJ2-1
CSARNTDNSPLHF	TGCAGTGCTAGGAACACCGATAATTCACCCCTCCACTTT	-	few	TRBV20-1	TRBJ1-6
CASSQDFSGRNNEQFF	TGCGCCAGCAGCCAAGATTTTAGCGGGAGGAACAATGAGCAGTTCTTC	TRBD2	few	TRBV4-1	TRBJ2-1
CSARDQGRAEAFF	TGCAGTGCTAGAGATCAGGGGAGGGCTGAAGCTTTCTTT	-	-	TRBV20-1	TRBJ1-1
CASSQSRTSARAETQYF	TGCGCCAGCAGCCAAAGCCGGACTAGCGCAAGGGCGGAGACCCAGTACTTC	TRBD2	-	TRBV4-1	TRBJ2-5
CSARPRGNTEAFF	TGCAGTGCTAGACCCAGGGGTAACACTGAAGCTTTCTTT	-	many	TRBV20-1	TRBJ1-1